Each of the 5 T cell receptor beta chains below was sequenced from the same sample in a study of T cell responses to AZD1222 COVID-19 vaccine (dated by TCRdb to 2020 to 2022). Receptors were amplified or captured by the immunoSEQ multiplex PCR assay. As stored in TCRdb, this immuneACCESS dataset retains in-frame rearrangements with V and J assigned. A fraction of the clones does not appear; measured against another copy, unresolved V genes explain less than half of the discrepancy, and the remainder lacks a known reason. The sample table holds 150,000 to 200,000 clones, of which around 94% were seen once. The ten largest clones represent about 3% of the sample. The label giving this sample's time point can be read as: baseline before first vaccination. This material consisted of peripheral blood, taken on day 0 of AZD1222 vaccination. The receptor source for this set is an adult in good health.

The CDR3 here is CASSPTRGVHGYTF. CDR3 nucleotides: TGTGCCAGCAGTCCCACCCGAGGGGTCCATGGCTACACCTTC. The chain couples TRBV27 to TRBJ1-2; possibly TRBD1 for D (5 bases). The CDR3 covers 14 residues. V was cut by 5 bases and J by 6 bases, with 16 bases left in between. CDR1 is MNHEY, CDR2 SMNVEV, per germline (reference sequence).

The V and J genes are TRBV12-3 or TRBV12-4 and TRBJ1-2; maybe TRBD1 (5 bases). This CDR3 is 13 amino acids long. V lost 7 bases to trimming and J lost 2 bases, with 11 bases between them. The CDR3 DNA sequence: TGTGCCAGCACCCTGGGGGGAAACTATGGCTACACCTTC. This encodes CASTLGGNYGYTF.

The V call is TRBV18, the J call TRBJ2-7; 9 nucleotides line up with TRBD1. CDR1 and CDR2 from the germline V gene are KGHSH and LQKENI. V gave up 5 bases and J gave up 1 base; unmatched junction bases: 3. The CDR3 loop spans 14 amino acids. As DNA, the CDR3 is TGTGCCAGCTCATCCGGGACAGGGTCCTACGAGCAGTACTTC. Protein sequence: CASSSGTGSYEQYF.

The chain employs TRBV12-3 or TRBV12-4 and TRBJ1-2; D is perhaps TRBD1 (5 bases). The V gene lost 5 bases and the J gene lost 4 bases, with 11 bases spanning the gap. This CDR3 comprises 13 residues. As DNA, the CDR3 is TGTGCCAGCAGTCACAGGATAACCTATGGCTACACCTTC. This sequence encodes CASSHRITYGYTF.

This clone was detected once. V usage is TRBV7-9 and J usage is TRBJ2-1, with D perhaps being TRBD1 or TRBD2 (5 bases each). V gave up 1 base and J gave up 8 bases, with 18 bases separating them. The CDR3 consists of 16 residues. The V gene's germline CDR1 is SEHNR and CDR2 FQNEAQ (reference sequence). CDR3 residues: CASSLGGVLVYDEQFF. In DNA, the CDR3 is TGTGCCAGCAGCTTAGGAGGGGTATTAGTTTATGATGAGCAGTTCTTC. The variable domain in full, completed from reference TRBV7-9 and TRBJ2-1, reads DTGVSQNPRHKITKRGQNVTFRCDPISEHNRLYWYRQTLGQGPEFLTYFQNEAQLEKSRLLSDRFSAERPKGSFSTLEIQRTEQGDSAMYLCASSLGGVLVYDEQFFGPGTRLTVL.